This T cell receptor (beta chain) was retrieved from a study of T-cell memory formation after mild COVID-19. Via MiXCR, TCRdb re-called the 5' RACE reads, giving one row per CDR3 protein. The sample has 350,000 to 450,000 distinct CDR3 sequences; 20% to 25% are singletons. Regarding the study as a whole: Within pre-infection memory, some responding clones were found, suggesting cross-reactive memory joined. Contracting CD4+ clones lay largely in CM and EM, with CD8+ ones residing in EMRA.

As concerns this clonotype: The target antigen is unknown.

CDR1 is SGHVS, CDR2 FQNEAQ, per germline. Between the trimmed V and J ends, which lost 3 bases and 0 bases, there was a span of 10 bases. This CDR3 spans 15 amino acids. The chain links TRBV7-8 to TRBJ2-3; no firm D call. This TCR derives from an adult woman who had mild COVID-19 (a few samples of this study predate the infection). Cell type and time point are not known. Sequencing used PBMCs or a T cell subset sorted from them (not recorded which). The CDR3 loop reads CASSFSRGSTDTQYF. The CDR3 coding sequence is TGTGCCAGCAGCTTCAGTCGCGGTAGCACAGATACGCAGTATTTT.